This T cell receptor beta chain was captured by sequencing in a study of blood T cell repertoires in COVID-19. Study details: Samples taken during acute and convalescent COVID-19 were collected in the United States, Italy and Spain. The analysed material was cDNA or gDNA that came from T cells, B-cell-depleted T cells, or PBMCs.

Authors' analysis steps: How many nucleated cells were present was estimated from reference gene primer amplification. TCRdb's copy holds only in-frame clones and misses some; the assay was immunoSEQ multiplex PCR. That table supplies the V and J calls and clone size; D and trimming were determined from the DNA. The table has fewer than 350,000 clones, 65% to 90% seen once. V gave up 6 bases and J gave up 7 bases, with 13 bases separating them. CDR3 length equals 12 residues. CDR1 is SNHLY and CDR2 is FYNNEI in the germline V gene. This chain links TRBV2 with TRBJ2-7; TRBD1 is a possible D gene (5 bases). The sequence was collected from a human donor in a cohort sampled during active COVID-19. The sequenced sample was peripheral blood. The CDR3 region is CASSRNGQEQYF. The DNA for the CDR3 is TGTGCCAGCAGCAGGAACGGACAAGAGCAGTACTTC.